Listed below are T cell receptor beta chains from one sample, sequenced in a study of blood T cell repertoires in COVID-19. Some clones are missing from TCRdb's copy, which holds only in-frame ones; the method was immunoSEQ multiplex PCR. This sample has roughly 250,000 clones, with around 87% found just once. Sequencing used PBMCs or T cells enriched from blood (not recorded which). These receptors all stem from a woman in her 30s with acute COVID-19. Each CDR3 is given with its conserved first and last residue.

V gene,J gene,CDR3 length,CDR3 protein
TRBV28,TRBJ2-7,14,CASSFPASGHEQYF
TRBV4-1,TRBJ2-3,15,CASSQVSTSTDTQYF
TRBV19,TRBJ2-1,17,CASSIEGTSGSLDEQFF
TRBV19,TRBJ1-5,14,CASRDRGRNQPQHF
TRBV2,TRBJ1-5,13,CASTLTGNQPQHF
TRBV11-2,TRBJ1-5,13,CASSVDRAEPQHF
TRBV1,TRBJ2-7,14,CTSTDRKRIYEQYF
TRBV4-1,TRBJ2-5,15,CASSQDPAGQETQYF
TRBV28,TRBJ1-2,16,CASSSYQRQGIDGYTF
TRBV28,TRBJ1-2,15,CASSSGAGGRYGYTF
TRBV20-1,TRBJ2-2,14,CSASPRGRTGELFF
TRBV2,TRBJ1-1,14,CASSARTGGTEAFF
TRBV28,TRBJ1-1,14,CASRGQGRSTEAFF
TRBV5-5,TRBJ1-2,15,CASSLALGGDYGYTF
TRBV24-1,TRBJ2-3,12,CATSDSADTQYF
TRBV4-2,TRBJ2-1,15,CASSRDRETYNEQFF
TRBV28,TRBJ2-7,13,CASLGLAAYEQYF
TRBV7-8,TRBJ2-5,14,CASSARRGQETQYF
TRBV2,TRBJ2-3,18,CASSDFQLAGGRADTQYF
TRBV4-1,TRBJ2-7,16,CASSQDIATGSYEQYF
TRBV19,TRBJ2-3,15,CASTNSGGGTDTQYF
TRBV7-2,TRBJ1-1,13,CASRQGENTEAFF
TRBV7-9,TRBJ2-1,13,CASSRFGNDEQFF
TRBV28,TRBJ1-5,17,CASSLLSTGHSNQPQHF
TRBV5-1,TRBJ1-5,15,CASSLAGTGEQPQHF
TRBV28,TRBJ1-2,12,CASRWDSYGYTF
TRBV18,TRBJ2-1,17,CASSPSSSGSVYNEQFF